The subject of this entry is one T cell receptor (beta chain). As yet, its antigen is unknown. The data stem from a study of glioma-infiltrating T cells after dendritic cell vaccination. Looking at the study overall: Glioblastoma patients came from Phase I and II dendritic cell vaccination trials. Study results and caveats: Patients with more pretreatment TILs had longer time to progression and survival. Few patients contributed both blood and tumor specimens.

The CDR3 extends over 15 amino acids. Germline CDR1 is SGHRS and CDR2 is YFSETQ. V lost 0 bases and J lost 5, with 11 bases in between. Time point specified: after dendritic cell vaccination, including at tumor progression/relapse. No glioblastoma patient carried an isocitrate dehydrogenase mutation. Assay used: immunoSEQ multiplex PCR; TCRdb lists only in-frame clones, some missing. The sample has about 82,000 clones; less than 90% are singletons. The J gene is TRBJ2-2, the V gene TRBV5-1; a weak D match, TRBD2 (6 bases). The input for sequencing was blood, taken after dendritic cell vaccination. This receptor was obtained from a human donor with glioblastoma. The CDR3 loop is CASSLAGGVTGELFF. DNA of the CDR3: TGCGCCAGCAGCTTGGCCGGAGGGGTGACCGGGGAGCTGTTTTTT. Using reference TRBV5-1 and TRBJ2-2 for the parts outside the CDR3, the full variable domain is KAGVTQTPRYLIKTRGQQVTLSCSPISGHRSVSWYQQTPGQGLQFLFEYFSETQRNKGNFPGRFSGRQFSNSRSEMNVSTLELGDSALYLCASSLAGGVTGELFFGEGSRLTVL.